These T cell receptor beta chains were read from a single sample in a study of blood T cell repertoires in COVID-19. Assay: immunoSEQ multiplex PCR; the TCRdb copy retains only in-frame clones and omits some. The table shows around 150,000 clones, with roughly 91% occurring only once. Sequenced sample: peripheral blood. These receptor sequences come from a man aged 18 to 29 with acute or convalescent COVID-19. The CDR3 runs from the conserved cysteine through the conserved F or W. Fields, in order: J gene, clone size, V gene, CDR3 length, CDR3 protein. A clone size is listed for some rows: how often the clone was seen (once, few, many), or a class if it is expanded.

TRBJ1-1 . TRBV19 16 CASSIRAGTGGTEAFF
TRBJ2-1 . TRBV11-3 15 CASSLEAGDGNEQFF
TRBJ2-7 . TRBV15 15 CATSSQTGEYYEQYF
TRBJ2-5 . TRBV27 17 CASSPGGSGRRRETQYF
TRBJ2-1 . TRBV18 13 CASSPQQGNEQFF
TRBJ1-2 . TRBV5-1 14 CASSLFQVDYGYTF
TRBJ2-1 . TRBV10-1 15 CASSNIAGVRNEQFF
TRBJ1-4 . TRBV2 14 CASSARGPNEKLFF
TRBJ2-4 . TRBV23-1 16 CASSQSLLVQGNIQYF
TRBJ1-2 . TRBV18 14 CASSPGDRPYGYTF
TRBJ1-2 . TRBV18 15 CASSSPRVEHYGYTF
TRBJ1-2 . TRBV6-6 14 CASSLKQLNYGYTF
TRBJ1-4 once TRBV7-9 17 CASSPRGAGTGIEKLFF
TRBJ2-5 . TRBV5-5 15 CASSFVREGYKTQYF
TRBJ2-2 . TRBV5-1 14 CASILELNTGELFF
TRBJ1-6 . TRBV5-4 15 CASSFGRSDNSPLHF
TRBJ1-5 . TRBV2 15 CASSVDRLSNQPQHF
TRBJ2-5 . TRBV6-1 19 CASSEYWASGIPSQETQYF
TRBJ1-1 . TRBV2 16 CASSLGTGGRYTEAFF
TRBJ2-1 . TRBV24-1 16 CATSDPLPGGPNEQFF
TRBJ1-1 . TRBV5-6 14 CASRYRGVGTEAFF
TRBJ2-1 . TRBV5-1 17 CASSLDLAGGPWGEQFF
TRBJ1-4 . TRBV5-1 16 CASSLLRDRDNEKLFF
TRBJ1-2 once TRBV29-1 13 CSVAGQGGYGYTF
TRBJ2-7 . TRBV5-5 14 CASSLVSRVNEQYF
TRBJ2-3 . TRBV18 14 CASSPGQPADTQYF
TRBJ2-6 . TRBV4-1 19 CASSQEGQGGFSGANVLTF
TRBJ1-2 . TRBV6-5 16 CASSYAWDRSNYGYTF
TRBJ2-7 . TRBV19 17 CASSIQHGAPRPYEQYF